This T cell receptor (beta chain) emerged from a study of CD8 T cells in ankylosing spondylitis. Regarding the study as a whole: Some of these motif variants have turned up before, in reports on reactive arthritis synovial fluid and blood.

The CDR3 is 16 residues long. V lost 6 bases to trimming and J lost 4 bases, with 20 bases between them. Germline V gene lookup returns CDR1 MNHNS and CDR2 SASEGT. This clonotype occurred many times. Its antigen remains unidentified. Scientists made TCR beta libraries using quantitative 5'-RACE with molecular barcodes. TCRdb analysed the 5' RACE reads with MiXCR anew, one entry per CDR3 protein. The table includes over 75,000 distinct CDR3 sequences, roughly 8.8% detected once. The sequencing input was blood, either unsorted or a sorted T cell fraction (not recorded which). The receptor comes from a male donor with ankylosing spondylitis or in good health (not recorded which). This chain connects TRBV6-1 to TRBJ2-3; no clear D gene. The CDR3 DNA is TGTGCCAGCAGGACCCTCGCGAGAGGCCGGGCAGATACGCAGTATTTT. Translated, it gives CASRTLARGRADTQYF.